One sample yielded the 30 T cell receptor beta chains listed below, sequenced in a study of post-analysis software for immune sequencing data. Study-level results: Patients showed TRBV5-6, TRBV5-1 and TRBV20-1 among five TRBV segments more frequent than in controls.

TCR beta cDNA libraries included unique molecular identifiers. TCRdb reprocessed the PCR reads with MiXCR, giving one entry per CDR3 protein. The sample has more than 500,000 distinct CDR3 sequences; 30% to 40% are singletons. Antigens of these TCRs are unknown. Sequencing input: blood. All receptors come from a girl aged 2-17 years with multiple sclerosis.

V usage is TRBV20-1 and J usage is TRBJ2-3; 13 nucleotides line up with TRBD2. The CDR3 sequence is 15 residues long. The V gene's germline CDR1 is DFQATT and CDR2 SNEGSKA (reference sequence). Unmatched junction bases numbered 6, after V lost 3 bases and J lost 6 bases. Here the CDR3 reads CSARELAGGQDTQYF. In DNA form, the CDR3 reads TGCAGTGCTAGGGAACTAGCGGGGGGGCAGGATACGCAGTATTTT.

The J gene is TRBJ2-2, the V gene TRBV9; D not certain. This CDR3 has 14 residues. Trimming took off 6 bases at V and 1 base at J, with 10 bases between the two ends. CDR1 SGDLS and CDR2 YYNGEE come from the germline V gene. CDR3 nucleotides: TGTGCCAGCAAAGGCCCCGAGAACACCGGGGAGCTGTTTTTT. Protein sequence: CASKGPENTGELFF.

This clonotype was picked up a small number of times. The chain employs TRBV11-2 and TRBJ2-5; TRBD2 matches at 7 bases. The CDR3 contains 14 residues. From germline, CDR1 is SGHAT and CDR2 FQNNGV. J was trimmed by 5 bases and V by 5 bases; bases with no gene match: 8. The CDR3 loop is CASSPWTRIETQYF. The CDR3 DNA reads as TGTGCCAGCAGCCCTTGGACTAGAATTGAGACCCAGTACTTC.

The V call is TRBV25-1, the J call TRBJ2-5, with D perhaps matching TRBD1 (5 bases). The CDR3 contains 16 residues. V was trimmed by 3 bases and J by 4 bases, leaving 18 bases between them. CDR1 is MGHDK, CDR2 SYGVNS, per germline. The CDR3 nucleotides are TGTGCCAGCAGTGACCCCAGGGATTGGGTCACAGAGACCCAGTACTTC. Its protein product is CASSDPRDWVTETQYF.

As to this clonotype: The germline gene is not matched at one end of the junction; a read error may be the cause. V usage is TRBV20-1 and J usage is TRBJ2-5; D ambiguous. Germline values: CDR1 DFQATT, CDR2 SNEGSKA (reference sequence). The CDR3 extends over 14 amino acids. This chain's CDR3 is CRASSPADQETQYF. DNA of the CDR3: TGCAGGGCTAGTTCGCCAGCAGACCAAGAGACCCAGTACTTC.

V is TRBV2 and J is TRBJ1-5, with 7 bases that match TRBD1. V lost 4 bases, J lost 4 bases, and 4 bases stayed unmatched. The CDR3 has 14 residues. Germline CDR1 and CDR2: SNHLY and FYNNEI. CDR3 region: CASSVAGQNQPQHF. CDR3 bases: TGTGCCAGCAGTGTAGCGGGACAGAATCAGCCCCAGCATTTT. Full variable domain (outside the CDR3, taken from reference TRBV2 and TRBJ1-5): EPEVTQTPSHQVTQMGQEVILRCVPISNHLYFYWYRQILGQKVEFLVSFYNNEISEKSEIFDDQFSVERPDGSNFTLKIRSTKLEDSAMYFCASSVAGQNQPQHFGDGTRLSIL.

This chain connects TRBV24-1 to TRBJ2-1; 15 nucleotides match TRBD2. V lost 2 bases and J lost 10; bases outside the gene matches: 5. The CDR3 has 16 amino acids. Germline V CDR1 and CDR2: KGHDR, SFDVKD. The CDR3: CATSDWTSGGAWEQFF. The CDR3 bases are TGTGCCACCAGTGATTGGACTAGCGGGGGGGCCTGGGAGCAGTTCTTC.

This clonotype was recorded only once. The junction and the germline gene differ at one end; a read error may be behind it. This sequence joins TRBV12-3 or TRBV12-4 and TRBJ2-3, with D perhaps given as TRBD1 or TRBD2 (6 bases each). This CDR3 is 19 amino acids long. CDR3 in amino acids: CASSPEGDEKKYSTDAQYF. Here the CDR3 DNA reads TGTGCCAGCAGTCCGGAGGGGGACGAAAAGAAATATAGCACAGATGCGCAGTATTTT.

The V gene is TRBV9, the J gene TRBJ2-7; no definite D call. V lost 0 bases, J lost 2 bases, and 12 bases lay in between. Germline V gene data show CDR1 as SGDLS and CDR2 as YYNGEE. This CDR3 region has 15 residues. This chain's CDR3 is CASSVDLGQAYEQYF. CDR3 DNA: TGTGCCAGCAGCGTAGATCTTGGGCAGGCCTACGAGCAGTACTTC.

The gene calls are TRBV14 and TRBJ2-1; TRBD1 matches at 8 bases. Germline V gene data show CDR1 as SGHDN and CDR2 as FVKESK. The CDR3 extends over 15 amino acids. Trimming removed 4 bases from V and 6 bases from J; junction bases left unmatched: 8. Here the CDR3 reads CASSRRTGWTNEQFF. For the CDR3, the DNA is TGTGCCAGCAGCCGAAGGACAGGGTGGACCAATGAGCAGTTCTTC.

The V call is TRBV5-1, the J call TRBJ1-1; D unresolved. The V end was cut by 0 bases, the J end by 8 bases, with 8 bases between. In germline, CDR1 is SGHRS, CDR2 YFSETQ. The CDR3 sequence is 12 residues long. CDR3 in DNA: TGCGCCAGCAGCTTGGAGGGCCGAGAAGCTTTCTTT. This encodes CASSLEGREAFF.

V is TRBV5-1 and J is TRBJ2-5; 7 bases map to TRBD1. The CDR3 sequence is 14 residues long. The V and J ends lost 4 bases and 7 bases, in that order; junction bases with no gene match: 10. In germline, CDR1 is SGHRS, CDR2 YFSETQ. This chain's CDR3 is CASSDPGTEGTQYF. CDR3 bases: TGCGCCAGCAGCGACCCCGGGACAGAAGGGACCCAGTACTTC.

This clonotype was observed a single time. V usage is TRBV7-3 and J usage is TRBJ2-1; 7 bases fit TRBD2. Germline CDR1 and CDR2: SGHTA and FQGTGA. CDR3 size: 12 residues. V was pared by 9 bases and J by 9 bases, with 8 bases of the junction left unmatched. Here the CDR3 reads CASSLAVGEQFF. DNA of the CDR3: TGTGCCAGTAGCCTAGCGGTTGGTGAGCAGTTCTTC.

This clonotype came up many times. This chain joins TRBV6-5 and TRBJ2-4; 8 nucleotides align to TRBD1. This CDR3 comprises 16 residues. J lost 4 bases, V lost 0 bases, and 5 bases had no gene match. Germline CDR1 and CDR2: MNHEY and SVGAGI. The CDR3 spells CASSYSIGQGKNIQYF. The CDR3, as DNA: TGTGCCAGCAGTTACTCGATAGGACAGGGTAAAAACATTCAGTACTTC.

The rearrangement links TRBV5-1 to TRBJ2-1; 7 bases match TRBD1. Per germline, CDR1 SGHRS and CDR2 YFSETQ. The CDR3 consists of 16 residues. The V and J ends lost 4 bases and 9 bases, in that order; junction bases with no gene match: 16. CDR3 sequence reads: CASSTDRVRALGEQFF. The CDR3 bases are TGCGCCAGCAGCACCGACAGGGTCAGGGCCCTTGGTGAGCAGTTCTTC. Combining the CDR3 with reference TRBV5-1 and TRBJ2-1 gives the whole variable domain KAGVTQTPRYLIKTRGQQVTLSCSPISGHRSVSWYQQTPGQGLQFLFEYFSETQRNKGNFPGRFSGRQFSNSRSEMNVSTLELGDSALYLCASSTDRVRALGEQFFGPGTRLTVL.

V is TRBV3-1 and J is TRBJ1-1, with 7 bases matching TRBD1. Germline V gene lookup returns CDR1 LGHDT and CDR2 YNNKEL (reference sequence). V gave up 2 bases and J gave up 10 bases; unmatched junction bases: 7. There are 13 residues in the CDR3. Written as DNA, the CDR3 is TGTGCCAGCAGCCAAACGGCTAGACAGGGAGCTTTCTTT. Translated, it gives CASSQTARQGAFF.

A word on this clonotype: At one end, the junction sequence differs from germline, possibly due to a read error. V is TRBV12-3 or TRBV12-4 and J is TRBJ1-1, with 8 bases fitting TRBD1. This CDR3 spans 15 amino acids. The CDR3 spells CASSPAGQVNTKAFF. CDR3 nucleotides: TGTGCCAGCAGTCCAGCGGGACAGGTGAACACTAAAGCTTTCTTT.

The CDR3 loop reads CASSRLEGVNTEAFF. For the CDR3, the DNA is TGCGCCAGCAGCCGTCTCGAGGGGGTGAACACTGAAGCTTTCTTT. V usage is TRBV4-1 and J usage is TRBJ1-1, with a possible D match to TRBD1 (6 bases). The CDR3 contains 15 residues. Germline CDR1 is MGHRA and CDR2 is YSYEKL. Trimming pared 4 bases from V and 0 bases from J, leaving 12 bases between.

This clonotype has a handful of counts. The genes are TRBV12-3 or TRBV12-4 and TRBJ2-1; 9 nucleotides agree with TRBD1. The V segment lost 6 bases and the J segment 1 base; nucleotides outside the gene matches: 4. The CDR3 extends over 15 amino acids. CDR3 DNA: TGTGCCAGCAGGACGACAGGGGGTTCCTACAATGAGCAGTTCTTC. Its protein product is CASRTTGGSYNEQFF.

This clonotype has a handful of counts. The rearrangement links TRBV9 to TRBJ2-7; the D gene is possibly TRBD1 (6 bases). V shed 6 bases and J shed 2 bases, with 18 bases lying between them. This CDR3 has 15 residues. Germline V gives CDR1 SGDLS, CDR2 YYNGEE. The CDR3 bases are TGTGCCAGCACTAGAGAACAGGGTCCTACCTACGAGCAGTACTTC. Its translation: CASTREQGPTYEQYF.

This clonotype came up a few times. The J gene is TRBJ2-5, the V gene TRBV9; 7 nucleotides align to TRBD1. Trimming cost V 0 bases and J 5 bases; bases outside gene matches: 4. From germline, CDR1 is SGDLS and CDR2 YYNGEE. The CDR3 contains 14 residues. The CDR3 bases are TGTGCCAGCAGCGTAGGGGGGACAGCTGAGACCCAGTACTTC. This sequence encodes CASSVGGTAETQYF.

V gene TRBV7-6 combines with J gene TRBJ2-7; 10 nucleotides line up with TRBD2. This CDR3 comprises 18 residues. Per the germline V gene, CDR1 is SGHVS and CDR2 is FNYEAQ. V trimming: 5 bases; J trimming: 4 bases; junction bases outside the gene matches: 17. CDR3 DNA: TGTGCCAGCAGCCCCCCCCCGTCCGGGACTAGCGAGCCTTACGAGCAGTACTTC. Encoded protein: CASSPPPSGTSEPYEQYF.

This clonotype turned up a few times. J is TRBJ1-2 and V is TRBV5-5, with 12 bases matching TRBD1. Germline V gene data show CDR1 as SGHKS and CDR2 as YYEKEE (reference sequence). Losses at the gene ends were 7 bases for V and 4 bases for J; bases not matched to a gene: 14. The CDR3 sequence is 17 residues long. The CDR3 DNA reads TGTGCCAGCCGCTCGACCGGGACAGGGGGCGGGAGCTATGGCTACACCTTC. Its translation: CASRSTGTGGGSYGYTF.

The chain is built from TRBV6-5 and TRBJ2-1; D is uncertain. The V end lost 0 bases, the J end lost 9 bases, and 9 bases lay between the germline ends. The CDR3 totals 13 residues. Germline-derived CDR1 and CDR2 are MNHEY and SVGAGI. The CDR3, as DNA: TGTGCCAGCAGTTACTCTGGACGAGCTGAGCAGTTCTTC. Encoded protein: CASSYSGRAEQFF.

The rearrangement links TRBV7-9 to TRBJ1-2; D is ambiguous. The CDR3 length is 15 residues. Trimming shortened V by 5 bases and J by 6 bases, and 19 bases separated the two germline ends. Per germline, CDR1 SEHNR and CDR2 FQNEAQ (reference sequence). CDR3 nucleotides: TGTGCCAGCAGCCCTGTCCGGGGAGGGATTGATGGCTACACCTTC. It yields the protein CASSPVRGGIDGYTF.

This clonotype was seen a handful of times. This chain connects TRBV20-1 to TRBJ1-6; TRBD1 is a possible D gene (5 bases). Trimming left V 3 bases short and J 6 bases short, with 12 bases between. CDR3 length: 14 amino acids. CDR1 and CDR2 from the germline V gene are DFQATT and SNEGSKA (reference sequence). The CDR3 nucleotides are TGCAGTGCTAGGGAGAGTAGGGGTAATTCACCCCTCCACTTT. Residues: CSARESRGNSPLHF.

This clonotype has only a few counts. This chain uses TRBV10-3 with TRBJ1-2; maybe TRBD1 (5 bases). The germline CDR1 and CDR2 sequences are ENHRY and SYGVKD. The CDR3 runs 14 residues. The V end was cut by 2 bases, the J end by 5 bases, with 12 bases between. In nucleotides, the CDR3 is TGTGCCATCAGTGAGGCCGGTGGGGGATATGGCTACACCTTC. This gives the protein CAISEAGGGYGYTF.

The V call is TRBV10-2, the J call TRBJ1-5, with D possibly TRBD1 on 5 matching bases. Looked up from germline, CDR1 is WSHSY and CDR2 is SAAADI. V was clipped by 8 bases and J by 15 bases, with 17 bases between them. The CDR3 totals 11 residues. Written as DNA, the CDR3 is TGCGCCAGCGCCGGACGGGGGGTACGGCATTTT. Its translation: CASAGRGVRHF.

This clonotype was counted a few times. One end of the junction varies from germline; a read error may be responsible. This chain links TRBV12-3 or TRBV12-4 with TRBJ2-7; D ambiguous. The CDR3 has 13 amino acids. CDR3 nucleotides: TGTGCCAGCAGTCCTGGAGCCTCCCACGAGCAGTACTTC. Translating it yields CASSPGASHEQYF.

This chain uses TRBV7-3 with TRBJ2-1; 11 bases agree with TRBD1. Trimming removed 3 bases from V and 7 bases from J; junction bases left unmatched: 5. The CDR3 loop spans 15 amino acids. Germline values: CDR1 SGHTA, CDR2 FQGTGA. The CDR3: CASSLDRGPLNEQFF. CDR3 sequence (DNA): TGTGCCAGCAGCTTGGACAGGGGGCCTTTGAATGAGCAGTTCTTC.